The 17 T cell receptor beta chains below come from one sample, sequenced in a study of T cell changes during pregnancy in multiple sclerosis (dated by TCRdb to the late 2010s). Libraries were constructed by the immunoSEQ multiplex PCR assay. Entries here come from immuneACCESS through TCRdb and include only in-frame sequences with V and J called. Some clones fail to appear in such tables; in the studies checked, an unresolved V gene covers under half of the shortfall, and the cause of the remainder is unknown. Across this sample there are about 61,000 clones, with 90% seen only once. The leading ten clones occupy almost 0.9% of the sample. Material: peripheral blood, obtained in the first trimester of pregnancy. The receptors come from a female donor in good health, enrolled as a control in a pregnancy study.

This clone came up once. The chain employs TRBV11-3 and TRBJ2-7; D perhaps matches TRBD1 (5 bases). The germline V and J ends were trimmed by 1 base and 3 bases, with 13 bases remaining between them. CDR1 is SGHNT and CDR2 is YENEEA in the germline V gene. The CDR3 is 15 amino acids. The CDR3 bases are TGTGCCAGCAGCTTAGTATCAGGGTGGGACTACGAGCAGTACTTC. Translating gives CASSLVSGWDYEQYF.

V is TRBV7-7 and J is TRBJ2-7; 8 positions agree with TRBD2. The CDR3 loop spans 13 amino acids. Trimming cost V 5 bases and J 3 bases; bases outside gene matches: 3. Germline V lookup: CDR1 SSHAT, CDR2 FNYEAQ (reference sequence). The CDR3 spells CASSPGTSYEQYF. As DNA, the CDR3 is TGTGCCAGCAGCCCAGGGACTAGCTACGAGCAGTACTTC.

This clone occurred once. The CDR3 DNA sequence: TGCGCCAGCAGCTTAGGGACAGGCTTAATGAACACTGAAGCTTTCTTT. This codes for CASSLGTGLMNTEAFF. V usage is TRBV5-1 and J usage is TRBJ1-1; 8 bases line up with TRBD1. J lost 0 bases, V lost 2 bases, and 6 bases had no gene match. Germline V gene lookup returns CDR1 SGHRS and CDR2 YFSETQ. The length of the CDR3 is 16 residues.

V is TRBV11-2 and J is TRBJ1-2; tentatively, D is TRBD1 (6 bases). CDR3 length: 15 residues. V was shortened by 4 bases and J by 8 bases, with 20 bases between the two germline ends. Germline assignment: CDR1 SGHAT and CDR2 FQNNGV. The CDR3 nucleotides read TGTGCCAGCAGCTCTCCTACAGGGCCCCTGCGGGGCTACACCTTC. This translates into CASSSPTGPLRGYTF.

The CDR3 DNA reads TGTGCCAGTAGCCAGACTAGTTTCCACAATGAGCAGTTCTTC. It encodes CASSQTSFHNEQFF. The rearrangement joins TRBV19 to TRBJ2-1; D is perhaps TRBD2 (6 bases). There are 14 residues in the CDR3. The germline V gene has CDR1 LNHDA and CDR2 SQIVND (reference sequence). V lost 6 bases and J lost 5, with 14 bases in between.

The V and J genes are TRBV7-2 and TRBJ2-5, with D maybe TRBD1 (5 bases). CDR3 length: 14 residues. Germline CDR1 SGHTA, CDR2 FQGNSA. V lost 4 bases to trimming and J lost 2 bases, with 11 bases between them. In DNA, the CDR3 is TGTGCCAGCAGCTCCGGACAAGCGCAAGAGACCCAGTACTTC. Amino acids: CASSSGQAQETQYF.

The V call is TRBV4-3, the J call TRBJ1-1; 8 nucleotides line up with TRBD1. The CDR3 loop spans 15 amino acids. Trimming at V came to 3 bases and at J to 8 bases, leaving 11 bases not matched to a gene. Germline V gives CDR1 LGHNA, CDR2 YSLEER. This CDR3 reads CASSHPVRDRIEAFF. For the CDR3, the DNA is TGCGCCAGCAGCCACCCCGTCCGGGACAGGATCGAAGCTTTCTTT.

V usage is TRBV15 and J usage is TRBJ1-1, with 9 bases matching TRBD1. V dropped 1 base and J dropped 6; count of bases not matched to a gene: 6. Germline assignment: CDR1 LNHNV and CDR2 YYDKDF (reference sequence). The CDR3 extends over 15 amino acids. CDR3 region: CATSRAQGAGAEAFF. In nucleotides, the CDR3 is TGTGCCACCAGCAGAGCACAGGGGGCGGGGGCTGAAGCTTTCTTT.

The chain carries TRBV5-6 and TRBJ2-1, with 7 bases lining up with TRBD1. The CDR3 contains 14 residues. From germline, CDR1 is SGHDT and CDR2 YYEEEE. The ends lost 5 bases at V and 4 bases at J; junction bases unmatched: 6. The CDR3 region has the DNA TGTGCCAGCAGGCCTCCAGGGGGTTACAATGAGCAGTTCTTC. Amino acids: CASRPPGGYNEQFF.

The rearrangement uses TRBV6-1 and TRBJ2-5, with a weak D call TRBD2 (6 bases). The V end was cut by 7 bases, the J end by 2 bases, with 14 bases between. The V gene's germline CDR1 is MNHNS and CDR2 SASEGT. The CDR3 is made up of 14 amino acids. The CDR3: CASKVFSGQETQYF. The CDR3 DNA reads TGTGCCAGCAAGGTCTTCAGCGGGCAAGAGACCCAGTACTTC.

This chain connects TRBV5-4 to TRBJ2-2, with 8 bases fitting TRBD2. The CDR3 is 15 amino acids. Trimming at V came to 4 bases and at J to 3 bases, leaving 5 bases not matched to a gene. Per the germline V gene, CDR1 is SGHNT and CDR2 is YYREEE (reference sequence). The CDR3 sequence: CASSAQLADTGELFF. The DNA for the CDR3 is TGTGCCAGCAGCGCCCAACTAGCGGACACCGGGGAGCTGTTTTTT.

Only a few counts were recorded for this clone. V gene TRBV6-4 combines with J gene TRBJ1-1; TRBD1 agrees at 8 bases. The CDR3 spans 14 residues. Unmatched junction bases numbered 6, after V lost 2 bases and J lost 7 bases. CDR1 and CDR2 (germline): MRHNA, SNTAGT. The CDR3 DNA reads TGTGCCAGCAGTGACACAGGGGGGCTCGGTGAAGCTTTCTTT. It translates to CASSDTGGLGEAFF.

The rearrangement uses TRBV11-1 and TRBJ2-7; D gene ambiguous. The CDR3 has 15 amino acids. CDR1 and CDR2 from the germline V gene are SGHAT and FQDESV (reference sequence). The V and J ends lost 0 bases and 5 bases respectively, with 14 bases between them. The CDR3 sequence: CASSLAPTIPHEQYF. As DNA, the CDR3 is TGTGCCAGCAGCTTAGCGCCAACTATACCCCACGAGCAGTACTTC.

This rearrangement joins TRBV9 to TRBJ1-2, with unresolved D. The germline V and J ends were trimmed by 3 bases and 8 bases, with 8 bases remaining between them. The CDR3 has 11 amino acids. Germline CDR1 reads SGDLS; CDR2 reads YYNGEE. The CDR3 is CASSATRGYTF. CDR3 bases: TGTGCCAGCAGCGCTACGAGGGGCTACACCTTC.

This sequence joins TRBV5-1 and TRBJ1-1; D is unresolved. Germline CDR1 SGHRS, CDR2 YFSETQ. The length of the CDR3 is 13 residues. The V end lost 3 bases, the J end lost 3 bases, and 9 bases lay between the germline ends. The CDR3 is CASSWAGDTEAFF. The CDR3 DNA sequence: TGCGCCAGCAGCTGGGCTGGTGACACTGAAGCTTTCTTT.

CDR3 coding DNA: TGTGCCAGCAGTGTTCACCTCCCCTCGGGTTACGAGCAGTACTTC. Translated, it gives CASSVHLPSGYEQYF. The chain combines TRBV25-1 with TRBJ2-7; no definite D call. Germline CDR1 and CDR2: MGHDK and SYGVNS. The CDR3 covers 15 residues. Trimming cost V 4 bases and J 4 bases, with 17 bases left between them.

This rearrangement joins TRBV7-9 to TRBJ2-7; 9 bases agree with TRBD1. This CDR3 is built from 17 residues. V gave up 1 base and J gave up 5 bases; unmatched junction bases: 12. The V gene's germline CDR1 is SEHNR and CDR2 FQNEAQ (reference sequence). This chain's CDR3 is CASSLVGLGWDRDEQYF. CDR3 DNA: TGTGCCAGCAGCTTAGTAGGGCTAGGATGGGACAGGGACGAGCAGTACTTC. The whole variable domain, remainder taken from reference TRBV7-9 and TRBJ2-7, is DTGVSQNPRHKITKRGQNVTFRCDPISEHNRLYWYRQTLGQGPEFLTYFQNEAQLEKSRLLSDRFSAERPKGSFSTLEIQRTEQGDSAMYLCASSLVGLGWDRDEQYFGPGTRLTVT.